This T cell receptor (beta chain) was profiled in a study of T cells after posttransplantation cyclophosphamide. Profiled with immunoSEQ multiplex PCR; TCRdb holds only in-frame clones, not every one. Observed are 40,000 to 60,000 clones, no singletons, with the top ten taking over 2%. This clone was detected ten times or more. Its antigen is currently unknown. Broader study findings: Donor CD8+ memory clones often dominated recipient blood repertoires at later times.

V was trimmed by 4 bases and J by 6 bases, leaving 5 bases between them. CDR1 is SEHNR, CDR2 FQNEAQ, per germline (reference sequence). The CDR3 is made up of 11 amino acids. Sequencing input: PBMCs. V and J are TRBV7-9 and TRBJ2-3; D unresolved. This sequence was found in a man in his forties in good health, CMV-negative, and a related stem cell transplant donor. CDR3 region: CASSSRDTQYF. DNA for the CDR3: TGTGCCAGCAGCTCTAGGGATACGCAGTATTTT.